The subject of this entry is one T cell receptor (beta chain). This clonotype was picked up a small number of times. Its target antigen remains unknown. Within one base of it there is no much larger clone, and no base qualities were kept. These data come from a study of response to subunit inactivated influenza vaccine (dated by TCRdb to the late 2010s). Broadly, across the study: Deep quantitative T cell receptor repertoire profiling was used in the study to track responses to a trivalent subunit inactivated influenza vaccine.

Beyond this particular receptor, the publication reports: The authors suggested that each seasonal influenza vaccination may recruit only a limited number of new T cells.

V loses 3 bases, J loses 6 bases, and the germline ends lie 15 bases apart. The CDR3 contains 15 residues, cysteine and phenylalanine counted. The entry retains the CDR3 DNA only, 45 bases that are in frame from base 1. The germline V gene (reference sequence) provides CDR1 DFQATT and CDR2 SNEGSKA. Libraries came from RT-PCR. TCRdb names Illumina HiSeq 2500 as the instrument used. The public reads were reanalyzed by TCRdb: fastp trimming at Q25, MiXCR alignment, in-frame beta chains only. When rows share a CDR3 protein, they turn into one entry using the most common DNA and genes. The sample includes about 530,000 distinct CDR3 sequences, with 12% observed a single time. The ten largest account for around 9.6% of the sample.

The source material was PBMCs from blood, sampled on the day of vaccination. The TCR originated in a man aged 45-65 years who received an inactivated influenza vaccine. Donor details come from another sample of the same person, matched by shared clones. The sequence links TRBV20-1 to TRBJ1-6; a confident D gene designation cannot be given. The DNA sequence reads TGCAGTGCTAGCCCTTCCGGGTTCCTTAATTCACCCCTCCACTTT. It translates to CSASPSGFLNSPLHF.